The clone carrying this T cell receptor beta chain occurred many times. This sample is part of a study of beta chain features in type 1 diabetes. This CDR3 contains 15 residues. Germline CDR1 and CDR2: MNHNY and SVGAGI (reference sequence). V shed 6 bases, J shed 4 bases, and the junction held 10 bases outside the gene matches. Expressed TCRB transcripts were sequenced after all isolated RNA was converted to cDNA. Sequenced by immunoSEQ multiplex PCR; TCRdb stores in-frame clones only, minus some. The sample lists approximately 160,000 clones; approximately 8.1% were seen once. Sequenced material: central memory CD4+ T cells from blood. This receptor was identified in a man between 18 and 35 years old in good health. The chain has TRBV6-6 and TRBJ2-5; 8 nucleotides line up with TRBD1. CDR3 bases: TGTGCCAGCAGCCCTGCCCTCGGACAGGGAGAGACCCAGTACTTC. It encodes CASSPALGQGETQYF.